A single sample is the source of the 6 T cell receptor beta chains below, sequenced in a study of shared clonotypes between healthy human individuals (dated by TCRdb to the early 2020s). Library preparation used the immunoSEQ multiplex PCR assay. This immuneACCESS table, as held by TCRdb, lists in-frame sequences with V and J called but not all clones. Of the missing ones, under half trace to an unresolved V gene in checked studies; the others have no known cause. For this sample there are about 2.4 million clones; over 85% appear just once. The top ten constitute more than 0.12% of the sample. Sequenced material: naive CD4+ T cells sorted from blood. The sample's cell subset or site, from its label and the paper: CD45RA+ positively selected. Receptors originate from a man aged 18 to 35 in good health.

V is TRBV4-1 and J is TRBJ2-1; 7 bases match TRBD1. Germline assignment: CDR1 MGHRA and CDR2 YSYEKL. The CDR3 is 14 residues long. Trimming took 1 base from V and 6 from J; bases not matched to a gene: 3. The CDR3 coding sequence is TGCGCCAGCAGCCAAGGGACAGGTCGCAATGAGCAGTTCTTC. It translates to CASSQGTGRNEQFF.

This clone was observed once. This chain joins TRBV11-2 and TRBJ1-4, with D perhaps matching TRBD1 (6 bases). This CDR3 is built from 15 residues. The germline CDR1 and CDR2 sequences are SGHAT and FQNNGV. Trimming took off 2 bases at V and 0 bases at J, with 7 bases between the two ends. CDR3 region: CASSLTGSTNEKLFF. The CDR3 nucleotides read TGTGCCAGCAGCTTAACAGGGTCAACTAATGAAAAACTGTTTTTT. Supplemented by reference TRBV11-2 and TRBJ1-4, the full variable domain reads EAGVAQSPRYKIIEKRQSVAFWCNPISGHATLYWYQQILGQGPKLLIQFQNNGVVDDSQLPKDRFSAERLKGVDSTLKIQPAKLEDSAVYLCASSLTGSTNEKLFFGSGTQLSVL.

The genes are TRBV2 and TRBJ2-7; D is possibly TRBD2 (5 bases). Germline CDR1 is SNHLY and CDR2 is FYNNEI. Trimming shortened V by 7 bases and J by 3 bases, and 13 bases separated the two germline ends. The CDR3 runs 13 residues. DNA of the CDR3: TGTGCCAGCACCCTACGGGGTCTCTACGAGCAGTACTTC. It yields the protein CASTLRGLYEQYF.

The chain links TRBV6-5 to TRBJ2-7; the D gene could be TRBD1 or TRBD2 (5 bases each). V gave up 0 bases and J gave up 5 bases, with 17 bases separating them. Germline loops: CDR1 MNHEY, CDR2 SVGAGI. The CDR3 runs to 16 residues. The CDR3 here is CASSYSITGQRNEQYF. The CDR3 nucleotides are TGTGCCAGCAGTTACTCGATTACGGGGCAAAGGAACGAGCAGTACTTC.

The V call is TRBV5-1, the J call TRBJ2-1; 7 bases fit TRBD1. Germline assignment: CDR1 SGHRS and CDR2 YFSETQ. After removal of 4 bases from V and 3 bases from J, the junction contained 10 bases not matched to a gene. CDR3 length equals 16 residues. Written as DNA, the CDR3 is TGCGCCAGCAGCCTGTGGTCGCAGGGGGTCTACAATGAGCAGTTCTTC. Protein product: CASSLWSQGVYNEQFF.

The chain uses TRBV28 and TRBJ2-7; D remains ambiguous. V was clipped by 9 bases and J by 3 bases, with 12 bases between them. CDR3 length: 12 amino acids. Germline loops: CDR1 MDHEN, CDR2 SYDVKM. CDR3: CASSRFIYEQYF. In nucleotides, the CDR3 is TGTGCCAGTAGTCGATTCATCTACGAGCAGTACTTC.